Below, one T cell receptor beta chain is given with its context. What it binds is not known. This specimen belongs to a study of beta chain features in type 1 diabetes. Whole-study findings and limits: The similarity of naive, central memory and Treg TCRB repertoires appeared greater among patients than among healthy donors.

This CDR3 is 14 amino acids long. CDR1 is SGHRS, CDR2 YFSETQ, per germline. Trimming left V 0 bases short and J 7 bases short, with 10 bases between. Isolated RNA was reverse transcribed in full, so expressed TCRB transcripts were sequenced. Sequenced by immunoSEQ multiplex PCR; TCRdb stores in-frame clones only, minus some. The sample has hundreds of thousands of clones; approximately 14% are singletons. The single heparinised draw taken from each donor contained about 100 mL of blood on average. V is TRBV5-1 and J is TRBJ1-4, with no clear D. The source material was naive CD4+ T cells from blood. This TCR came from a woman aged 40 to 50 in good health. CDR3 DNA sequence: TGCGCCAGCAGCTTGGGACAAGAAACTGAAAAACTGTTTTTT. Translation: CASSLGQETEKLFF.